At least ten counts were recorded for the clone carrying this TCR beta chain. The data derive from a study of low-dose radiotherapy and immunotherapy resistance in tumors. Study background: Administration of intravenous cyclophosphamide at 200 mg/m2 took place every two weeks, one day before radiation and immunotherapy.

This sample's time point: before trial treatment. First-strand cDNA relied on TRAV- and TRBV-specific primers spanning alpha and beta chains. A constant-region primer paired with the V-primer adapter amplified TCRs over roughly 18 PCR cycles. With in vitro transcription, the isolated mRNA was amplified. MiXCR was run by TCRdb on the reads, yielding one entry per CDR3 protein. The sample records 65,000 to 95,000 distinct CDR3 sequences, approximately 20% being singletons. Unmatched junction bases numbered 6, after V lost 4 bases and J lost 4 bases. Germline V gene lookup returns CDR1 DFQATT and CDR2 SNEGSKA (reference sequence). The CDR3 is made up of 16 amino acids.

The specimen was PBMCs, collected before treatment. The TCR originated in a male donor with prostate cancer. This chain links TRBV20-1 with TRBJ2-5; 16 bases line up with TRBD2. The CDR3 nucleotides read TGCAGTGCTAAAGGGACTAGCGGGAGGGCCTCAGAGACCCAGTACTTC. This codes for CSAKGTSGRASETQYF.